Shown below are 27 T cell receptor beta chains from a single sample sequenced in a study of T cell responses to AZD1222 COVID-19 vaccine. The assay was immunoSEQ multiplex PCR, and TCRdb's table has in-frame clones only and misses some. The table includes some 140,000 clones, roughly 90% detected once. Sequenced here: peripheral blood, sampled on day 0 of AZD1222 vaccination. These receptors all come from an adult in good health.

About this clone: At one boundary the junction diverges from the germline segment, which might be a read error. The chain links TRBV7-6 to TRBJ2-7, with D maybe TRBD1 (5 bases). Germline lookup yields CDR1 SGHVS and CDR2 FNYEAQ. The CDR3 has 10 residues. The CDR3 region has the DNA TGTGCCAGCAGCTTGGATAGACAGAACTTC. Translated: CASSLDRQNF.

This clone came up once. The genes are TRBV20-1 and TRBJ1-4, with a tentative D call TRBD1 (5 bases). The V end lost 5 bases, the J end lost 15 bases, and 16 bases lay between the germline ends. The CDR3 runs to 11 residues. Germline CDR1 is DFQATT and CDR2 is SNEGSKA (reference sequence). The CDR3 reads CSAGAGDLLFF. CDR3 nucleotide sequence: TGCAGTGCTGGGGCGGGGGACCTGTTGTTTTTT.

This chain uses TRBV11-1 with TRBJ2-5; TRBD2 matches 9 bases. The CDR3 totals 15 residues. V shed 3 bases, J shed 2 bases, and the junction held 4 bases outside the gene matches. The V gene's germline CDR1 is SGHAT and CDR2 FQDESV (reference sequence). CDR3 DNA sequence: TGTGCCAGCAGCTTCAGACTAGCGGAACAAGAGACCCAGTACTTC. It translates to CASSFRLAEQETQYF.

This clone has just one count. The CDR3 reads CASRRQALGPQHF. The CDR3 coding sequence is TGTGCCAGCAGGAGACAGGCTTTAGGGCCCCAGCATTTT. The chain uses TRBV6-5 and TRBJ1-5, with D possibly being TRBD1 (6 bases). Germline V gene sequence: CDR1 MNHEY, CDR2 SVGAGI. This CDR3 has 13 amino acids. V lost 6 bases and J 9 bases, leaving 15 bases between the germline ends.

V is TRBV19 and J is TRBJ1-2; D possibly corresponds to TRBD1 (5 bases). Germline CDR1 LNHDA, CDR2 SQIVND (reference sequence). Trimming shortened V by 4 bases and J by 7 bases, and 13 bases separated the two germline ends. The length of the CDR3 is 13 residues. The CDR3 loop is CASSNRGYPGYTF. The DNA for the CDR3 is TGTGCCAGTAGTAACCGGGGGTACCCTGGCTACACCTTC.

A single count supports this clone. This chain joins TRBV6-5 and TRBJ2-7; 9 positions match TRBD1. Trimming at V came to 5 bases and at J to 0 bases, leaving 5 bases not matched to a gene. Germline V gene data show CDR1 as MNHEY and CDR2 as SVGAGI. This CDR3 has 15 residues. The CDR3 nucleotides read TGTGCCAGCAGTACCCCGACAGGGGGCTCCTACGAGCAGTACTTC. Translated: CASSTPTGGSYEQYF.

This clone came up a few times. CDR3 sequence (DNA): TGCGCCAGCAGCCAAGTAACAGCGGGACCCTACAATGAGCAGTTCTTC. Translating gives CASSQVTAGPYNEQFF. The chain uses TRBV4-1 and TRBJ2-1; the match to TRBD2 covers 7 bases. CDR1 and CDR2 from the germline V gene are MGHRA and YSYEKL. The CDR3 is made up of 16 amino acids. The V and J ends lost 1 base and 2 bases, in that order; junction bases with no gene match: 5.

The chain links TRBV5-1 to TRBJ1-1; D gene ambiguous. Germline values: CDR1 SGHRS, CDR2 YFSETQ. This CDR3 comprises 17 residues. V dropped 0 bases and J dropped 0 bases, with 15 bases sitting between them. CDR3 residues: CASSLVFNDRMNTEAFF. CDR3 DNA sequence: TGCGCCAGCAGCTTGGTATTTAACGACCGTATGAACACTGAAGCTTTCTTT.

The chain links TRBV15 to TRBJ1-1; D remains unclear. Germline V gene data show CDR1 as LNHNV and CDR2 as YYDKDF (reference sequence). The CDR3 is 13 amino acids. V was shortened by 11 bases and J by 4 bases, with 17 bases between the two germline ends. The CDR3 region is CASTVTRGTEAFF. In DNA, the CDR3 is TGTGCCTCGACGGTGACTCGTGGCACTGAAGCTTTCTTT.

The chain couples TRBV6-1 to TRBJ2-1, with a weak D call TRBD2 (5 bases). Deletions cut 0 bases from V and 8 bases from J, with 17 bases between. Germline loops: CDR1 MNHNS, CDR2 SASEGT. The CDR3 consists of 16 residues. DNA of the CDR3: TGTGCCAGCAGTGAAGCACTAGGAGTAGCGAGCGATGAGCAGTTCTTC. It is translated as CASSEALGVASDEQFF.

The V gene is TRBV9, the J gene TRBJ1-6, with no clear D. This CDR3 region has 13 residues. Per the germline V gene, CDR1 is SGDLS and CDR2 is YYNGEE. Trimming left V 0 bases short and J 8 bases short, with 6 bases between. The chain's CDR3 is CASSVAGYSPLHF. The DNA for the CDR3 is TGTGCCAGCAGCGTAGCTGGGTATTCACCCCTCCACTTT.

This chain links TRBV27 with TRBJ2-7; 11 nucleotides line up with TRBD2. Germline V gene sequence: CDR1 MNHEY, CDR2 SMNVEV (reference sequence). CDR3 length: 17 residues. The V gene end was trimmed by 5 bases and the J gene end by 0 bases; junction bases not matched to a gene: 9. The CDR3 nucleotides are TGTGCCAGCAGTACCGGGACTAGCGGACGAAGCTCCTACGAGCAGTACTTC. It specifies CASSTGTSGRSSYEQYF.

This chain connects TRBV7-9 to TRBJ2-3; 10 bases agree with TRBD2. Unmatched junction bases numbered 12, after V lost 1 base and J lost 5 bases. The CDR3 length is 18 residues. Germline V lookup: CDR1 SEHNR, CDR2 FQNEAQ (reference sequence). This CDR3 reads CASSLVLSTSGIQDTQYF. The CDR3 DNA reads as TGTGCCAGCAGCTTAGTCTTGAGTACTAGCGGGATCCAAGATACGCAGTATTTT.

The chain combines TRBV5-6 with TRBJ1-2, with D perhaps TRBD1 (6 bases). The CDR3 is 15 residues long. Trimming left V 4 bases short and J 4 bases short, with 17 bases between. In germline, CDR1 is SGHDT, CDR2 YYEEEE. The DNA for the CDR3 is TGTGCCAGCAGCCGGATTCAGGGGACGAGCTATGGCTACACCTTC. It specifies CASSRIQGTSYGYTF.

The V call is TRBV30, the J call TRBJ1-6; D is uncertain. Trimming shortened V by 0 bases and J by 5 bases, and 8 bases separated the two germline ends. Germline V gene data show CDR1 as GTSNPN and CDR2 as SVGIG (reference sequence). The CDR3 is made up of 14 amino acids. In nucleotides, the CDR3 is TGTGCCTGGAGTGTTTCGGTGAATAATTCACCCCTCCACTTT. Protein: CAWSVSVNNSPLHF. Full variable domain (outside the CDR3, taken from reference TRBV30 and TRBJ1-6): SQTIHQWPATLVQPVGSPLSLECTVEGTSNPNLYWYRQAAGRGLQLLFYSVGIGQISSEVPQNLSASRPQDRQFILSSKKLLLSDSGFYLCAWSVSVNNSPLHFGNGTRLTVT.

This clone was detected only once. The chain uses TRBV28 and TRBJ1-2, with TRBD1 matching over 7 bases. Per the germline V gene, CDR1 is MDHEN and CDR2 is SYDVKM. The junction had 4 bases not matched to a gene; V was cut back by 5 bases and J by 7 bases. This CDR3 is 12 amino acids long. The CDR3 sequence is CASSIGQVGYTF. In DNA, the CDR3 is TGTGCCAGCAGTATCGGACAGGTTGGCTACACCTTC.

V and J are TRBV5-6 and TRBJ1-5; tentative D call: TRBD1 (5 bases). This CDR3 comprises 15 residues. CDR1 and CDR2 (germline): SGHDT, YYEEEE. V lost 6 bases and J lost 2, with 15 bases in between. CDR3 protein: CASNWGGRGNQPQHF. The DNA of the CDR3 is TGTGCCAGCAACTGGGGGGGTAGGGGCAATCAGCCCCAGCATTTT.

The chain carries TRBV12-5 and TRBJ2-1; 7 bases fit TRBD1. The CDR3 extends over 14 amino acids. J gave up 7 bases and V 2 bases, and 5 bases lay outside the gene matches. Germline CDR1 is LGHNT and CDR2 is FRNRAP. DNA of the CDR3: TGTGCTAGTGGTTTGCTGACAGGGTTGAATGAGCAGTTCTTC. It yields the protein CASGLLTGLNEQFF.

The chain links TRBV28 to TRBJ1-1, with 7 bases matching TRBD1. From germline, CDR1 is MDHEN and CDR2 SYDVKM. Trimming removed 7 bases from V and 3 bases from J; junction bases left unmatched: 5. The CDR3 totals 13 residues. The CDR3 DNA sequence: TGTGCCAGCAAGGGGGCGCTGGACACTGAAGCTTTCTTT. This codes for CASKGALDTEAFF.

The chain joins TRBV7-6 to TRBJ1-2, with TRBD1 as a possible D gene (5 bases). Trimming stripped 1 base from V and 3 bases from J, with 12 bases between. CDR3 size: 15 residues. CDR1 is SGHVS, CDR2 FNYEAQ, per germline. CDR3 protein: CASSLGQGFDYGYTF. The CDR3 region has the DNA TGTGCCAGCAGCTTAGGGCAGGGCTTTGACTATGGCTACACCTTC.

V gene TRBV27 combines with J gene TRBJ2-3, with TRBD1 as a possible D gene (5 bases). With 3 bases removed from V and 2 bases from J, the gap between germline ends came to 9 bases. The V gene's germline CDR1 is MNHEY and CDR2 SMNVEV (reference sequence). The CDR3 is 14 residues long. CDR3 sequence: CASSFDRNTDTQYF. Written as DNA, the CDR3 is TGTGCCAGCAGTTTCGACAGAAACACAGATACGCAGTATTTT.

This chain links TRBV18 with TRBJ2-3, with TRBD1 identical over 10 bases. Germline CDR1 reads KGHSH; CDR2 reads LQKENI. The trim removed 3 bases at V and 6 bases at J, leaving 6 bases unmatched. The CDR3 loop spans 15 amino acids. The CDR3 DNA sequence: TGTGCCAGCTCACCCCAGGACAGGGGGTACGATACGCAGTATTTT. Protein: CASSPQDRGYDTQYF.

This clone occurred a few times. This chain joins TRBV10-2 and TRBJ2-1; D could derive from TRBD1 or TRBD2 (5 bases each). This CDR3 contains 15 residues. Trimming removed 8 bases at V and 3 bases at J, with 17 bases between. Germline-derived CDR1 and CDR2 are WSHSY and SAAADI. The CDR3 nucleotides read TGCGCCAGCCAGGGCCCCATGAGGGGCTACAATGAGCAGTTCTTC. It translates to CASQGPMRGYNEQFF.

This clone came up a few times. The chain joins TRBV4-2 to TRBJ2-3, with D possibly TRBD1 on 7 matching bases. The CDR3 is made up of 16 amino acids. V lost 4 bases to trimming and J lost 3 bases, with 17 bases between them. Germline CDR1 is LGHNA and CDR2 is YNFKEQ. The DNA for the CDR3 is TGTGCCAGCAGCCGACTAGGAGCAGGGGGGACAGATACGCAGTATTTT. Encoded protein: CASSRLGAGGTDTQYF.

The chain links TRBV3-1 (or the pseudogene TRBV3-2) to TRBJ2-2; weak D call: TRBD1 (5 bases). V gave up 0 bases and J gave up 6 bases, with 11 bases separating them. This CDR3 contains 15 residues. The germline V gene has CDR1 LGHDT and CDR2 YNNKEL (reference sequence). The CDR3 DNA sequence: TGTGCCAGCAGCCAAGATACTCGGACATCCGGGGAGCTGTTTTTT. It encodes CASSQDTRTSGELFF.

Concerning this clone itself: Other nucleotide sequences from this sample produce the same CDR3. The genes are TRBV3-1 (or the pseudogene TRBV3-2) and TRBJ2-3; 8 nucleotides agree with TRBD2. V lost 4 bases, J lost 3 bases, and 6 bases stayed unmatched. The V gene's germline CDR1 is LGHDT and CDR2 YNNKEL (reference sequence). CDR3 length equals 15 residues. The CDR3 DNA follows: TGTGCCAGCAGCCCTTCCGGGAGGGCGACAGATACGCAGTATTTT. It codes for CASSPSGRATDTQYF.

V is TRBV2 and J is TRBJ2-5, with D tentatively TRBD2 (6 bases). Germline V gives CDR1 SNHLY, CDR2 FYNNEI. This CDR3 has 14 residues. Trimming pared 0 bases from V and 4 bases from J, leaving 9 bases between. The DNA of the CDR3 is TGTGCCAGCAGTGAAGCGTGGGGAGGAGAGACCCAGTACTTC. Translated: CASSEAWGGETQYF.